This TCR beta chain was observed in a study of blood T cell repertoires in COVID-19. Study information: Whether acute or convalescent, the COVID-19 samples came from the United States, Italy and Spain. PBMCs, B-cell-depleted T cells, or T cells were the source of the cDNA or gDNA that made up the material.

Per the authors' pipeline: Amplification of reference gene primers provided the estimated nucleated cell counts. Some clones are missing from TCRdb's copy, which holds only in-frame ones; the method was immunoSEQ multiplex PCR. V and J calls and clone size are copied from that table; D and trimming were computed from the DNA. The sample lists about 26,000 clones; about 90% were seen once. The V gene end was trimmed by 10 bases and the J gene end by 10 bases; junction bases not matched to a gene: 10. The CDR3 has 13 amino acids. CDR1 MNHEY and CDR2 SVGAGI come from the germline V gene. V and J are TRBV6-5 and TRBJ1-6; 7 nucleotides align to TRBD1. The receptor was isolated from a man aged 70 or older with acute or convalescent COVID-19. Sequenced sample: peripheral blood. The CDR3: CATQGGFKSPLHF. For the CDR3, the DNA is TGTGCCACCCAGGGGGGCTTCAAGTCACCCCTCCACTTT.